The rows below give T cell receptor beta chains drawn from one sample of a study of graft-versus-host responses after intestinal transplantation. The method was immunoSEQ multiplex PCR; TCRdb's version includes in-frame clones alone and lacks a portion of them. Of some 7,100 clones detected, less than 98% appear once; the ten largest clones hold just under 0.25%. The starting material was PBMCs, obtained 23 days after intestinal transplant. The receptors were gathered from a human patient who received an intestinal transplant, so some T cells may come from the graft donor. Both conserved end residues are part of each CDR3. Each record gives: D gene, CDR3 length, V gene, J gene, clone size, CDR3 DNA, CDR3 protein. The D gene is left open where the match is weak. Clone size is stated in some rows and not others, as once, few, many or a class when expanded.

>-|17|TRBV9|TRBJ2-1|-
TGTGCCAGCAGCGTAGTCGGAGGAGGTAGTGCCTACAATGAGCAGTTCTTC
CASSVVGGGSAYNEQFF
>-|15|TRBV4-1|TRBJ1-1|once
TGCGCCAGCAGCCAAGATCCAACAGTATACACTGAAGCTTTCTTT
CASSQDPTVYTEAFF
>-|16|TRBV5-5|TRBJ1-3|-
TGTGCCAGCAGCTGGGGGGACTCTCGCTCTGGAAACACCATATATTTT
CASSWGDSRSGNTIYF
>-|13|TRBV12-5|TRBJ2-7|-
TGTGCTAGTGGTGTCACAGTTTTAGAGGAGCAGTACTTC
CASGVTVLEEQYF
>TRBD1|15|TRBV9|TRBJ1-2|-
TGTGCCAGCAGCGGATCCGGGACAGGTGTCTATGGCTACACCTTC
CASSGSGTGVYGYTF
>TRBD2|22|TRBV23-1|TRBJ2-7|-
TGCGCCAGCGGTTTACTCGAGGGTCAGGCGGGGGAACTAGCGGGAGTTAGCTACGAGCAGTACTTC
CASGLLEGQAGELAGVSYEQYF
>-|16|TRBV21-1|TRBJ2-4|-
TGTGCCAGCAGCAAGGCGACCTCTCTAGCCAAAAACATTCAGTACTTC
CASSKATSLAKNIQYF
>TRBD2|16|TRBV9|TRBJ2-3|-
TGTGCCAGCAGCCACCCCTCTAGCGGGGGCACAGATACGCAGTATTTT
CASSHPSSGGTDTQYF
>TRBD2|18|TRBV5-4|TRBJ2-5|-
TGTGCCAGCAGCTTGTGGCTAGCGGGAGTCAGGGGCCAAGAGACCCAGTACTTC
CASSLWLAGVRGQETQYF
>-|16|TRBV27|TRBJ1-5|-
TGTGCCAGCAGTTCGCTCCTGGGTCGGGGCAATCAGCCCCAGCATTTT
CASSSLLGRGNQPQHF
>TRBD1|13|TRBV6-6|TRBJ2-7|-
TGTGCCAGCAGACAGGGGGCGTCTTACGAGCAGTACTTC
CASRQGASYEQYF
>TRBD2|15|TRBV13|TRBJ2-1|-
TGTGCCAGCAGCTTGGCACTAGCGGATTACAATGAGCAGTTCTTC
CASSLALADYNEQFF
>TRBD2|15|TRBV27|TRBJ2-1|-
TGTGCCACCAAACCAGGGGGGACTAGCGGTAATGAGCAGTTCTTC
CATKPGGTSGNEQFF
>TRBD2|16|TRBV29-1|TRBJ2-5|-
TGCAGCGTTGAAAGGGGCGCGGGAGACGGTCGAGAGACCCAGTACTTC
CSVERGAGDGRETQYF
>TRBD2|13|TRBV27|TRBJ2-5|-
TGTGCCAGCAGTCTCGGGGCTAGCGGGATCCAGTACTTC
CASSLGASGIQYF
>-|13|TRBV28|TRBJ2-1|-
TGTGCCAGCAGTTCGGGACGCTACAATGAGCAGTTCTTC
CASSSGRYNEQFF
>TRBD1|19|TRBV28|TRBJ2-1|-
TGTGCCAGCAGCCCCTTATGGCAGGGGGTCAAAGATTCCTACAATGAGCAGTTCTTC
CASSPLWQGVKDSYNEQFF